The entry below gives a single T cell receptor (beta chain) sequence along with its context. Its antigen is not identified. The data are from a study of CD8 T cells in ankylosing spondylitis. General observations from the study: Disease-linked clones reportedly showed significant enrichment in matched ankylosing spondylitis synovial fluid. Several highly homologous variants made up a TCR beta motif that seemed to typify ankylosing spondylitis blood.

With V trimmed by 3 bases and J by 4 bases, 5 bases remained unmatched. The CDR3 is made up of 15 amino acids. The germline CDR1 and CDR2 sequences are SGHDT and YYEEEE. Construction of TCR beta libraries was performed using quantitative 5'-RACE with molecular barcodes. Using its own MiXCR run on the 5' RACE reads, TCRdb lists one record per CDR3 protein. The repertoire holds more than 650,000 distinct CDR3 sequences, with 12% as singletons. The V gene is TRBV5-6, the J gene TRBJ2-5; 11 positions match TRBD1. Sequencing was performed on blood, either unsorted or a sorted T cell fraction (not recorded which). This sequence originates from a male donor with ankylosing spondylitis. For the CDR3, the DNA is TGTGCCAGCAGCTACATCGGGACAGGGGGAGAGACCCAGTACTTC. Its protein is CASSYIGTGGETQYF.